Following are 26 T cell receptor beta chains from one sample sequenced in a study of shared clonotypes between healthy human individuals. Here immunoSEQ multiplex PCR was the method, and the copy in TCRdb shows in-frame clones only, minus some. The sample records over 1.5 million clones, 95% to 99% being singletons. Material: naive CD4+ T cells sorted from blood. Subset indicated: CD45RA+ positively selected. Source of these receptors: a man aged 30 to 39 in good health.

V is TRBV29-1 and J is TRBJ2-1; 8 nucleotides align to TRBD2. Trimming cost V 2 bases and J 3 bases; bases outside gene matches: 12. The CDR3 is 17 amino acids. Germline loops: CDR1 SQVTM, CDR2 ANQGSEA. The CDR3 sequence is CSVEPMREREFYNEQFF. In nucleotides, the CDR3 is TGCAGCGTTGAACCCATGCGGGAGCGGGAGTTCTACAATGAGCAGTTCTTC.

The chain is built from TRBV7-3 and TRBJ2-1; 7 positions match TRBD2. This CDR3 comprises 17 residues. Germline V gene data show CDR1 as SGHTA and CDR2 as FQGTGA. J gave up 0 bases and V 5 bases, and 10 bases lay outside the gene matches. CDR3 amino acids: CASSRDPGGPSYNEQFF. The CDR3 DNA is TGTGCCAGCAGCCGCGACCCGGGGGGTCCCTCCTACAATGAGCAGTTCTTC.

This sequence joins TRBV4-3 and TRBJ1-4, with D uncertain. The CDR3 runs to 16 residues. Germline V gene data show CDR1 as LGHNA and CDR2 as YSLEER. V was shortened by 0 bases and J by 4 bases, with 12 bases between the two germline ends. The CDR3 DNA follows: TGCGCCAGCAGCCAAGAAGGGTCCGGGAGTAATGAAAAACTGTTTTTT. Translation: CASSQEGSGSNEKLFF.

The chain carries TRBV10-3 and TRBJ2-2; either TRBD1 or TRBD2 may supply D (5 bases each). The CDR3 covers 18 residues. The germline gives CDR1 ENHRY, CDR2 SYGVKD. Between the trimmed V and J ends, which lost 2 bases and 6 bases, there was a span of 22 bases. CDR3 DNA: TGTGCCATCAGTGAGCCGAAGACGGGGCCGGGCCAGTCCGGGGAGCTGTTTTTT. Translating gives CAISEPKTGPGQSGELFF.

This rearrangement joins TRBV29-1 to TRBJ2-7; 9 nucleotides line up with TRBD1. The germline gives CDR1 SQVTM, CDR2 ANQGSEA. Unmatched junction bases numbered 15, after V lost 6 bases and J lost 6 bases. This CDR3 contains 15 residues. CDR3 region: CSVLTGTGSLGEQYF. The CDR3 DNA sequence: TGCAGCGTCCTGACCGGGACAGGGTCTTTGGGCGAGCAGTACTTC.

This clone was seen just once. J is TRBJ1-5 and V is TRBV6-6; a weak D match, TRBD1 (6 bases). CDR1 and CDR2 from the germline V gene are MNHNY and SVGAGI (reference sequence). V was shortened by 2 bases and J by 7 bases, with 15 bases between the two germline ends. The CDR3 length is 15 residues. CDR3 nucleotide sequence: TGTGCCAGCAGTTACGCTTCACAGGGCGGCCAGCCCCAGCATTTT. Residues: CASSYASQGGQPQHF.

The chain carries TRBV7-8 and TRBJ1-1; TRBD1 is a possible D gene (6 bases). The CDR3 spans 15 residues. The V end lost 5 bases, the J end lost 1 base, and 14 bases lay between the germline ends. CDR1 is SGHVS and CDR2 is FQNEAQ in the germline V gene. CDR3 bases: TGTGCCAGCAGCCCATTTCAAGGGGGGAACACTGAAGCTTTCTTT. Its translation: CASSPFQGGNTEAFF.

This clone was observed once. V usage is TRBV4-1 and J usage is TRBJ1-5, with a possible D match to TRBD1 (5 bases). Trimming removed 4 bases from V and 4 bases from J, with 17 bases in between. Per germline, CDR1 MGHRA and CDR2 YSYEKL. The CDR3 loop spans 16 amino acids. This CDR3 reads CASSRENDRTNQPQHF. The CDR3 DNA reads TGCGCCAGCAGCCGAGAAAATGACAGAACTAATCAGCCCCAGCATTTT.

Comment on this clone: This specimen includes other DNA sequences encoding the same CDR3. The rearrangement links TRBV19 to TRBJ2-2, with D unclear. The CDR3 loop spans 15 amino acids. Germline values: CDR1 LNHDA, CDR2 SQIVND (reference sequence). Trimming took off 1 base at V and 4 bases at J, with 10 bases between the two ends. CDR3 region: CASSIGGSITGELFF. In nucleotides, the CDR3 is TGTGCCAGTAGTATAGGGGGTAGTATCACCGGGGAGCTGTTTTTT.

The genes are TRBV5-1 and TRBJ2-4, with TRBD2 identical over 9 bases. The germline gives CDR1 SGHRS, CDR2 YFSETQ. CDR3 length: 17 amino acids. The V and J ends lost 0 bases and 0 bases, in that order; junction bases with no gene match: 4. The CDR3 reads CASSLGVAGVAKNIQYF. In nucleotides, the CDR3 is TGCGCCAGCAGCTTGGGGGTAGCGGGAGTAGCCAAAAACATTCAGTACTTC.

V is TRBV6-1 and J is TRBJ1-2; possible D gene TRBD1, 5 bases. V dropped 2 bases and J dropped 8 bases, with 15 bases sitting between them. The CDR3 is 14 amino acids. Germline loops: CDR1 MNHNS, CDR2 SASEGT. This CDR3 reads CASSERGRGWGYTF. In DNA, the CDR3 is TGTGCCAGCAGTGAAAGGGGCCGAGGTTGGGGCTACACCTTC.

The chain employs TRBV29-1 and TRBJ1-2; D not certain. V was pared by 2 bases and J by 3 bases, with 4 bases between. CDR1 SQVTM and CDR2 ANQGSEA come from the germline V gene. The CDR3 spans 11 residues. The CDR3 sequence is CSVESDYGYTF. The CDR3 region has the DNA TGCAGCGTTGAATCCGACTATGGCTACACCTTC.

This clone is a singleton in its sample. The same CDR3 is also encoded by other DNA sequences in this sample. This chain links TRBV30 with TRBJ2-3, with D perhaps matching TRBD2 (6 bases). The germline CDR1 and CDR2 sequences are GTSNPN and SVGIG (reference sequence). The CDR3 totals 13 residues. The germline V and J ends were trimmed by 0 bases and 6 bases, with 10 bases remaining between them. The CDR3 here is CAWSVAGTDTQYF. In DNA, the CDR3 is TGTGCCTGGAGTGTTGCGGGAACGGATACGCAGTATTTT.

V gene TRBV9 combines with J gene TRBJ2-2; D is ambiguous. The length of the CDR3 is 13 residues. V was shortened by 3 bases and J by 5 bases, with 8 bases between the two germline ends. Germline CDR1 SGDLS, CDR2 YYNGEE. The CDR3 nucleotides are TGTGCCAGCAGCGCTAGACCGACCGGGGAGCTGTTTTTT. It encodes CASSARPTGELFF.

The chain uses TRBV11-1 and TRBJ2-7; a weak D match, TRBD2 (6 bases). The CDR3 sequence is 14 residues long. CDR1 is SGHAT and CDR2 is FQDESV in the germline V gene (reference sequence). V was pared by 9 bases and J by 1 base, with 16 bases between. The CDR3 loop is CASTAGTYSYEQYF. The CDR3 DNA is TGTGCCAGTACTGCCGGGACTTATTCCTACGAGCAGTACTTC. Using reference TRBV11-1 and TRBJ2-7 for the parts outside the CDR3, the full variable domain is EAEVAQSPRYKITEKSQAVAFWCDPISGHATLYWYRQILGQGPELLVQFQDESVVDDSQLPKDRFSAERLKGVDSTLKIQPAELGDSAMYLCASTAGTYSYEQYFGPGTRLTVT.

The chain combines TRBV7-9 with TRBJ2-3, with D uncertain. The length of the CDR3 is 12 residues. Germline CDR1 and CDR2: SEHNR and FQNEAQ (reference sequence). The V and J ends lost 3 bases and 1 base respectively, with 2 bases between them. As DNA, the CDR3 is TGTGCCAGCAGCTTCCGCACAGATACGCAGTATTTT. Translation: CASSFRTDTQYF.

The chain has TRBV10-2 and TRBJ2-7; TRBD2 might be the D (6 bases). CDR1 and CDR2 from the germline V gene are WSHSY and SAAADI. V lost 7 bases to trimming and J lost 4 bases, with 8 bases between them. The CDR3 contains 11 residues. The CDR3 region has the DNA TGCGCCAGCAACGGGGGTTACGAGCAGTACTTC. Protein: CASNGGYEQYF.

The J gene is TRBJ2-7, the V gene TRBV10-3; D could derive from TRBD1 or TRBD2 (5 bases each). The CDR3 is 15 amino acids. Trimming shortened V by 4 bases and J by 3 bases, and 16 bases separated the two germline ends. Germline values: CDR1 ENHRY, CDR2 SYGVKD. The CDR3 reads CAISVTGQGIYEQYF. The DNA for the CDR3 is TGTGCCATCAGTGTTACGGGGCAGGGAATCTACGAGCAGTACTTC.

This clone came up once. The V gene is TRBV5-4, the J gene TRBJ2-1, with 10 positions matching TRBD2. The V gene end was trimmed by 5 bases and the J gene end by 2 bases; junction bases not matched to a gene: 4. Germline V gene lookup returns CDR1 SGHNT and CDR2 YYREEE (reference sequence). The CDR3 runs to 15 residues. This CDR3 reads CASSLAGVTYNEQFF. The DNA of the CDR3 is TGTGCCAGCAGTCTAGCGGGAGTCACCTACAATGAGCAGTTCTTC.

The CDR3 loop reads CATKKGRANTGELFF. CDR3 nucleotide sequence: TGTGCCACGAAGAAGGGCCGCGCGAACACCGGGGAGCTGTTTTTT. The chain joins TRBV2 to TRBJ2-2; D uncertain. This CDR3 comprises 15 residues. Germline lookup yields CDR1 SNHLY and CDR2 FYNNEI. V was shortened by 10 bases and J by 0 bases, with 15 bases between the two germline ends.

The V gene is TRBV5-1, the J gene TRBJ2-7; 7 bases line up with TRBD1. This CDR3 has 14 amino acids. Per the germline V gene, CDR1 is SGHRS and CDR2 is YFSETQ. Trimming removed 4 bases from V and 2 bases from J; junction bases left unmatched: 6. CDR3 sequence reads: CASSPDRSTYEQYF. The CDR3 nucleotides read TGCGCCAGCAGCCCGGACAGGAGCACCTACGAGCAGTACTTC.

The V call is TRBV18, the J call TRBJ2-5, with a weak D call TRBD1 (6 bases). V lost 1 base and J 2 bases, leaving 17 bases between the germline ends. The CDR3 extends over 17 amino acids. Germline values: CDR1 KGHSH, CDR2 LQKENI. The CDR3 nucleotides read TGTGCCAGCTCACCACTGTCATCAGGGGCGCGTCAAGAGACCCAGTACTTC. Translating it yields CASSPLSSGARQETQYF.

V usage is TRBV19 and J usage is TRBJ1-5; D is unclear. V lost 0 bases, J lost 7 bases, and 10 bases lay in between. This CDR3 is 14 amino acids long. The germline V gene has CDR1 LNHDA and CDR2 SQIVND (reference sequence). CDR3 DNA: TGTGCCAGTAGTATAGACACGGGAAGACAGCCCCAGCATTTT. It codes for CASSIDTGRQPQHF.

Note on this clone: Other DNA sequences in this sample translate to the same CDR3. As DNA, the CDR3 is TGTGCCAGCAGCCCAGGGGGGGGATCCTACAATGAGCAGTTCTTC. It codes for CASSPGGGSYNEQFF. The rearrangement uses TRBV9 and TRBJ2-1; D is possibly TRBD1 or TRBD2 (7 bases each). Germline CDR1 and CDR2: SGDLS and YYNGEE. The V end was cut by 4 bases, the J end by 1 base, with 12 bases between. The CDR3 length is 15 residues. Full variable domain (rest looked up from reference TRBV9 and TRBJ2-1): DSGVTQTPKHLITATGQRVTLRCSPRSGDLSVYWYQQSLDQGLQFLIQYYNGEERAKGNILERFSAQQFPDLHSELNLSSLELGDSALYFCASSPGGGSYNEQFFGPGTRLTVL.

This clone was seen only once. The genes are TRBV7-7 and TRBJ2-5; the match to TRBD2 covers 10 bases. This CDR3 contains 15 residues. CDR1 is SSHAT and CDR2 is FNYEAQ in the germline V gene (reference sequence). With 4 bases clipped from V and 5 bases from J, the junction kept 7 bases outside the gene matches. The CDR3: CASSSGTSEGETQYF. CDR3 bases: TGTGCCAGCAGCTCCGGGACTAGCGAGGGGGAGACCCAGTACTTC.

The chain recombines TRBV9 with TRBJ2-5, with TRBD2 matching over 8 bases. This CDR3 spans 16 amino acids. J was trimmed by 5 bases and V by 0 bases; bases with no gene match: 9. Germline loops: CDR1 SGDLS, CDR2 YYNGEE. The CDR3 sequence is CASSVGGTSKTETQYF. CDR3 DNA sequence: TGTGCCAGCAGCGTAGGGGGGACTAGTAAAACTGAGACCCAGTACTTC.